The entry below describes one T cell receptor (beta chain). The PCR ran on 60 Vbeta and 13 Jbeta primers. This table comes from immunoSEQ multiplex PCR, and its TCRdb copy is limited to in-frame clones, with some not included. This table lists more than 110,000 clones. V lost 10 bases, J lost 4 bases, and 17 bases lay in between. The CDR3 extends over 14 amino acids. Germline V gene sequence: CDR1 MNHEY, CDR2 SMNVEV (reference sequence). This specimen belongs to a study of cytomegalovirus exposure and HLA in healthy donors. Sequences were obtained from PBMCs. The sequence was obtained from a man aged 40-55 years in good health and CMV-seronegative. V and J are TRBV27 and TRBJ1-5; D perhaps matches TRBD1 (6 bases). DNA of the CDR3: TGTGCCACCTCCGGTAGGGGGAGAAATCAGCCCCAGCATTTT. This encodes CATSGRGRNQPQHF.